The TCR beta chain described here comes from a study of OX40 agonist ivuxolimab in advanced cancers. Study-level background: The study treated patients with ivuxolimab, an agonistic anti-OX40 (CD134) antibody. Partial responses occurred in Three dose-escalation patients, one with hepatocellular carcinoma and two with cutaneous melanoma. Notes on the study in general: Partial responders at 0.1-3.0 mg/kg showed near-lowest clonal expansion.

As concerns this clone: Its antigen is currently unknown.

Profiling relied on immunoSEQ multiplex PCR, and the TCRdb table lists in-frame clones only, not all of them. Among around 31,000 clones listed, around 81% were seen once. The receptor was derived from an adult with an advanced solid tumor such as melanoma, head and neck, liver or kidney cancer. This specimen consisted of CD4+ or CD8+ T cells sorted from blood, obtained in a trial of the OX40 agonist ivuxolimab.

In nucleotides, the CDR3 is TGTGCCAGCAGCAGATTCTCGGACTCTGGGGCCAACGTCCTGACTTTC. Amino acids: CASSRFSDSGANVLTF. The rearrangement uses TRBV4-2 and TRBJ2-6, with unresolved D. The CDR3 has 16 amino acids. Deletions cut 5 bases from V and 0 bases from J, with 11 bases between. Germline CDR1 reads LGHNA; CDR2 reads YNFKEQ.